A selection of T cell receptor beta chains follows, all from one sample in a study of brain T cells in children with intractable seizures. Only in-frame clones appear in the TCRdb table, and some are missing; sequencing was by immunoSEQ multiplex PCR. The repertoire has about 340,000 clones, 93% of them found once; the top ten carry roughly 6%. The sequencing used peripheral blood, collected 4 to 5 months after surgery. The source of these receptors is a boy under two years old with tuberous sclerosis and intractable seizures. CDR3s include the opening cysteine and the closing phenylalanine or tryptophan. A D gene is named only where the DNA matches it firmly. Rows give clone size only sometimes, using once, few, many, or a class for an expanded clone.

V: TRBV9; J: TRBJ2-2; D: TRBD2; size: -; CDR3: CASSAGTRFSTGELFF; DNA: TGTGCCAGCAGCGCCGGGACTAGGTTTTCAACCGGGGAGCTGTTTTTT
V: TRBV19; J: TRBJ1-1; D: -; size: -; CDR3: CASSLEGLSTEAFF; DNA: TGTGCCAGTAGTCTGGAAGGACTGAGCACTGAAGCTTTCTTT
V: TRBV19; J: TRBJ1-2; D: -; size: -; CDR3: CASSIPMYGYTF; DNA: TGTGCCAGTAGTATTCCCATGTATGGCTACACCTTC
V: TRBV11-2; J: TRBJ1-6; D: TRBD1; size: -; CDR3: CASSLFRDRGNSPLHF; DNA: TGTGCCAGCAGCTTATTCCGGGACAGGGGTAATTCACCCCTCCACTTT
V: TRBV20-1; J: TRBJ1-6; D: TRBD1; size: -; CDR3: CSASGDRNSPLHF; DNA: TGCAGTGCTAGTGGGGACAGGAATTCACCCCTCCACTTT
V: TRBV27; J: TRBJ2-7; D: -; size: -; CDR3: CASSLGGADEQYF; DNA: TGTGCCAGCAGTTTAGGGGGGGCGGACGAGCAGTACTTC
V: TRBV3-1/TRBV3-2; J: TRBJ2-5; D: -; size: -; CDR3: CASSQVLEDVGRQETQYF; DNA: TGTGCCAGCAGCCAAGTTTTGGAGGACGTTGGCAGGCAAGAGACCCAGTACTTC
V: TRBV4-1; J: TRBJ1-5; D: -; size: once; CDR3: CASSQSFLYNQPQHF; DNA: TGCGCCAGCAGCCAAAGTTTCCTCTACAATCAGCCCCAGCATTTT
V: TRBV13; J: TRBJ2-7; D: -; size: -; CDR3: CASSLNTGHHEQYF; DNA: TGTGCCAGCAGCTTGAACACAGGGCACCACGAGCAGTACTTC
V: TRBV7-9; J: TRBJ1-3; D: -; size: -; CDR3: CASSPHLGVGNTIYF; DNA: TGTGCCAGCAGCCCCCATCTGGGGGTTGGAAACACCATATATTTT
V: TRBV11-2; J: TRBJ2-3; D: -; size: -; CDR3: CASSASGHLTDTQYF; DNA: TGTGCCAGCAGCGCCTCGGGACACCTCACAGATACGCAGTATTTT
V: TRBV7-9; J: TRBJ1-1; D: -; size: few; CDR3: CASSLVVDPNTEAFF; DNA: TGTGCCAGCAGCTTAGTAGTAGACCCGAACACTGAAGCTTTCTTT
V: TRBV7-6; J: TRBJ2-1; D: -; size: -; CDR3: CASSLGRGQSSYNEQFF; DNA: TGTGCCAGCAGCTTAGGGAGGGGACAGTCAAGTTACAATGAGCAGTTCTTC
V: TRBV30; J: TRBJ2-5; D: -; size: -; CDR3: CAWNGFGTQETQYF; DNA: TGTGCCTGGAACGGGTTCGGGACTCAAGAGACCCAGTACTTC
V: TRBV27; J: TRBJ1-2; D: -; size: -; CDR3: CASSRDAGIYGYTF; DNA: TGTGCCAGCAGCCGGGACGCCGGGATCTATGGCTACACCTTC
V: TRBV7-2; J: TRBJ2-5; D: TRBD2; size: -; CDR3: CASSLRAGLAEETQYF; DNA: TGTGCCAGCAGCTTAAGAGCTGGACTAGCGGAAGAGACCCAGTACTTC
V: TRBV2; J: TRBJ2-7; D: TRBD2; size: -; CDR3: CASSVSGSGEQYF; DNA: TGTGCCAGCAGTGTTAGCGGGAGTGGCGAGCAGTACTTC
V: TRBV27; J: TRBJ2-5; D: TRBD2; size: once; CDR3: CASSPGLAGEGETQYF; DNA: TGTGCCAGCAGTCCGGGACTAGCGGGAGAAGGAGAGACCCAGTACTTC
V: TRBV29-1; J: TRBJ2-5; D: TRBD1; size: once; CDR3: CSASKGTGKETQYF; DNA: TGCAGCGCCTCGAAAGGGACAGGGAAAGAGACCCAGTACTTC
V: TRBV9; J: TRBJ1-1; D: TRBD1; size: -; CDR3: CASSDFRGSTEAFF; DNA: TGTGCCAGCAGCGACTTCAGGGGGAGCACTGAAGCTTTCTTT
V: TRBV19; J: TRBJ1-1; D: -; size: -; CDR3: CASSRAPGQSNTEAFF; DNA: TGTGCCAGTAGTAGGGCCCCGGGACAAAGTAACACTGAAGCTTTCTTT
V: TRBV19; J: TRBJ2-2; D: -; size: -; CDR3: CASKGGGWSTGELFF; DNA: TGTGCCAGTAAAGGTGGGGGGTGGAGCACCGGGGAGCTGTTTTTT
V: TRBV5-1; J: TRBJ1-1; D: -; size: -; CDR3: CASSSDRLNTEAFF; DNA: TGCGCCAGCAGCTCCGACAGGTTGAACACTGAAGCTTTCTTT
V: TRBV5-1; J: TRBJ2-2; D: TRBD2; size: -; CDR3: CASSRRGVSGELFF; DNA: TGCGCCAGCAGCCGCCGGGGGGTGTCCGGGGAGCTGTTTTTT
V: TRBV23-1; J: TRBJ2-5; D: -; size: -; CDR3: CASSPLTRQETQYF; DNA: TGCGCCAGCAGCCCACTTACTAGACAAGAGACCCAGTACTTC
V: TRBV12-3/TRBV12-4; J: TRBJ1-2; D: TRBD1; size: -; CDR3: CASSRQGGYGYTF; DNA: TGTGCCAGCAGTAGACAGGGTGGGTATGGCTACACCTTC
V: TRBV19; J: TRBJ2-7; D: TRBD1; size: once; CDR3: CASRPSGTGVYEQYF; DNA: TGTGCCAGTAGACCCTCTGGGACAGGGGTCTACGAGCAGTACTTC
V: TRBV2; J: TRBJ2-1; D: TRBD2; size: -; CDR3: CASSRASGFYNEQFF; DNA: TGTGCCTCCAGTAGGGCTAGCGGGTTTTACAATGAGCAGTTCTTC
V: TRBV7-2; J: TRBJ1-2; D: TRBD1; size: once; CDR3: CASSSPDRVGYGYTF; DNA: TGTGCCAGCAGCTCTCCCGACAGGGTGGGATATGGCTACACCTTC
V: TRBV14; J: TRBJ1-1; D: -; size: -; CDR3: CASSQEEVTEAFF; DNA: TGTGCCAGCAGCCAAGAGGAGGTGACTGAAGCTTTCTTT
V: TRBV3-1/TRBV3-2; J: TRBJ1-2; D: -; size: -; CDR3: CASSHQSGTAYGYTF; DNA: TGTGCCAGCAGCCACCAGTCCGGGACCGCCTATGGCTACACCTTC
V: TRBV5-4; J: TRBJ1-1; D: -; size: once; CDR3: CASSLDPGSVEAFF; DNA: TGTGCCAGCAGCTTGGATCCGGGGTCGGTTGAAGCTTTCTTT
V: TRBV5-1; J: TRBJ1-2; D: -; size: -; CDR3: CASSPGQSRYGYTF; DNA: TGCGCCAGCAGCCCGGGACAATCGAGGTATGGCTACACCTTC
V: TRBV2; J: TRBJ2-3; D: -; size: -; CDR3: CASGGAGLSTDTQYF; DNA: TGTGCCAGCGGAGGGGCGGGACTTAGCACAGATACGCAGTATTTT
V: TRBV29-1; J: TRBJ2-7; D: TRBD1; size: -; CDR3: CSVGDRGRRSDEQYF; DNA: TGCAGCGTTGGGGACAGGGGGCGAAGGTCGGACGAGCAGTACTTC
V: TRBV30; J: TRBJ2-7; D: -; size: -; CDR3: CAWSLGLQYGEQYF; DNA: TGTGCCTGGAGTCTGGGACTCCAGTATGGCGAGCAGTACTTC
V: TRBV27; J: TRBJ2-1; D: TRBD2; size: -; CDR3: CASSLDKAGAGNEQFF; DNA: TGTGCCAGCAGTTTGGATAAGGCGGGAGCTGGCAATGAGCAGTTCTTC
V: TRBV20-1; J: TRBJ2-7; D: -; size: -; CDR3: CSASTLDILWEQYF; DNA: TGCAGTGCTAGTACCCTGGACATCCTATGGGAGCAGTACTTC
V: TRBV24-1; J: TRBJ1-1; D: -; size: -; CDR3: CATSTGTGGTEAFF; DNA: TGTGCCACCAGTACCGGGACTGGGGGAACTGAAGCTTTCTTT
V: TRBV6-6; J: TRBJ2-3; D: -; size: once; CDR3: CASSLGTSTDTQYF; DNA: TGTGCCAGCAGTTTAGGGACTAGCACAGATACGCAGTATTTT
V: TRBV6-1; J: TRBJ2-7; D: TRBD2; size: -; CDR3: CASSVKPGRILAGESYEQYF; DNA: TGTGCCAGCAGTGTAAAACCGGGACGGATCCTAGCGGGAGAGAGCTACGAGCAGTACTTC
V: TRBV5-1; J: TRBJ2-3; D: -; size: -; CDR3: CASSLDSIEYF; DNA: TGCGCCAGCAGCTTGGACAGTATCGAGTATTTT
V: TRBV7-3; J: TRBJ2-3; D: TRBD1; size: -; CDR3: CASSLRGQSTDTQYF; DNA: TGTGCCAGCAGCTTAAGGGGACAGAGCACAGATACGCAGTATTTT
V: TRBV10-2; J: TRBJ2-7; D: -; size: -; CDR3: CASSEPRRQASYEQYF; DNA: TGCGCCAGCAGTGAGCCTCGGAGGCAGGCCTCCTACGAGCAGTACTTC
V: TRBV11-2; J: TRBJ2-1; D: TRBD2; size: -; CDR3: CASSSLSGTWLYNEQFF; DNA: TGTGCCAGCAGCTCCCTTAGCGGGACATGGCTTTACAATGAGCAGTTCTTC
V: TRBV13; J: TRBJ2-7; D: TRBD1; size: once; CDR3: CASSLGQGPYYEQYF; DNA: TGTGCCAGCAGCTTGGGACAGGGGCCTTACTACGAGCAGTACTTC
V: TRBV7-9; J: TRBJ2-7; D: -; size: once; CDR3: CASGDYEQYF; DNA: TGTGCTAGCGGAGACTACGAGCAGTACTTC
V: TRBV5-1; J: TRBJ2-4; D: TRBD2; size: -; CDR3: CASEPPLAGEGKNIQYF; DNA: TGCGCCAGCGAGCCTCCTCTAGCGGGAGAGGGCAAAAACATTCAGTACTTC
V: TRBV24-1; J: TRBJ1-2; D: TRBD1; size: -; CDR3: CATSDPTVDRVGGYTF; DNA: TGTGCCACCAGTGATCCGACCGTCGACAGGGTGGGGGGCTACACCTTC
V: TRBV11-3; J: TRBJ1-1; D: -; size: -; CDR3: CASSLEEGPDGAFF; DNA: TGTGCCAGCAGCTTAGAAGAGGGTCCCGACGGAGCTTTCTTT
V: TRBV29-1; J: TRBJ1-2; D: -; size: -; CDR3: CSVDLGSNYGYTF; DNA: TGCAGCGTTGATCTGGGTTCTAACTATGGCTACACCTTC
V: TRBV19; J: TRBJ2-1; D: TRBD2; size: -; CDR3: CASSAGTSGRNEQFF; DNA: TGTGCCAGTAGTGCCGGGACTAGCGGGAGGAATGAGCAGTTCTTC